This T cell receptor beta chain was sequenced in a study of response to subunit inactivated influenza vaccine. Study-level results: There was a suggestion from the authors that each seasonal influenza vaccination recruits few new T cells.

TCRdb processed the RT-PCR reads anew with MiXCR; each CDR3 protein has one entry. The table includes 200,000 to 300,000 distinct CDR3 sequences, over 9% detected once. This clonotype turned up a few times. Its antigen is still unknown. CDR3 length: 15 amino acids. The V gene's germline CDR1 is LNHNV and CDR2 YYDKDF (reference sequence). The V segment lost 6 bases and the J segment 1 base; nucleotides outside the gene matches: 8. The chain combines TRBV15 with TRBJ1-1, with 7 bases fitting TRBD1. The sequencing here drew on non-naive T cells sorted from PBMCs, taken approximately 15 days before vaccination. The TCR comes from a man in his forties or fifties who received an inactivated influenza vaccine. The CDR3 sequence: CATRLGEGANTEAFF. The CDR3 DNA is TGTGCCACCAGGTTGGGGGAGGGGGCGAACACTGAAGCTTTCTTT.